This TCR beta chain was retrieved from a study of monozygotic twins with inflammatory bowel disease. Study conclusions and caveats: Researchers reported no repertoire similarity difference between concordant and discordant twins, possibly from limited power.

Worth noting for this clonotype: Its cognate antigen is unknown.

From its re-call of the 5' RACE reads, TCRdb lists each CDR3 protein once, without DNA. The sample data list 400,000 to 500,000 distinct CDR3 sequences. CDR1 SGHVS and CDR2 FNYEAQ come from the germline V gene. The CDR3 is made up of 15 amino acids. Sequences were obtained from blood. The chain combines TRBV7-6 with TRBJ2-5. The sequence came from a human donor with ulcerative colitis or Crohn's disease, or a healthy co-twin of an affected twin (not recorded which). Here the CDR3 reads CASSDSGTFKETQYF. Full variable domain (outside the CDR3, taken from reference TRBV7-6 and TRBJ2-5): GAGVSQSPRYKVTKRGQDVALRCDPISGHVSLYWYRQALGQGPEFLTYFNYEAQQDKSGLPNDRFSAERPEGSISTLTIQRTEQRDSAMYRCASSDSGTFKETQYFGPGTRLLVL.